This T cell receptor (beta chain) was identified in a study of patients and donors after allogeneic stem cell transplantation. V was shortened by 4 bases and J by 9 bases, with 14 bases between the two germline ends. CDR1 and CDR2 from the germline V gene are ENHRY and SYGVKD. This CDR3 has 13 residues. TCRdb reanalysed the RT-PCR reads using MiXCR and keeps one entry per CDR3 protein. Of about a million distinct CDR3 sequences in the sample, about a sixth were seen once. The table lists this clonotype with many counts. The sequence came from a human donor who was either an allogeneic HSCT recipient or a stem cell or donor lymphocyte infusion donor (not recorded which). It is not recorded whose cells these are; they may come from a transplant donor. Sequencing used blood, either unsorted or a sorted T cell fraction (not recorded which). The chain employs TRBV10-3 and TRBJ2-3; D is undetermined. This CDR3 reads CAISGASKGTQYF. As DNA, the CDR3 is TGTGCCATCAGTGGTGCCAGTAAGGGAACGCAGTATTTT.